These T cell receptor beta chains were read from a single sample in a study of graft-versus-host responses after intestinal transplantation. Using immunoSEQ multiplex PCR, the repertoire was profiled, and TCRdb retains in-frame clones only, with some absent. Of about 63,000 clones detected, roughly 89% appear once; the ten largest clones hold 1.5% to 2%. Material: ileum tissue, obtained 350 to 400 days after transplant. Receptor source: a human patient who received an intestinal transplant, so some T cells may come from the graft donor. The CDR3 runs from the conserved cysteine through the conserved F or W.

v_call	j_call	cdr3_aa
TRBV7-3	TRBJ2-1	CASSPYIGEQFF
TRBV5-1	TRBJ2-7	CASSLGSATYEQYF
TRBV15	TRBJ2-7	CATSRGRDRDYEQYF
TRBV7-8	TRBJ1-3	CASSFGTGGNTIYF
TRBV6-5	TRBJ2-1	CASSYYGQSWNEQFF
TRBV19	TRBJ1-1	CASSIPRGGYTEAFF
TRBV29-1	TRBJ2-1	CSGGPFNEQFF
TRBV6-5	TRBJ2-2	CASSGANTGELFF
TRBV18	TRBJ1-1	CASSLGGGTEAFF
TRBV6-5	TRBJ1-1	CASSPTGGLNTEAFF
TRBV7-2	TRBJ2-2	CASSLWRAGELFF
TRBV15	TRBJ1-1	CATSSQTGVLAEAFF
TRBV6-4	TRBJ1-4	CASSDNAGSLFF
TRBV2	TRBJ2-7	CASRVDNYEQYF
TRBV27	TRBJ2-3	CASSFLAGGGTDTQYF
TRBV25-1	TRBJ1-6	CASSRGPENSPLHF
TRBV7-9	TRBJ2-1	CASSLPSNEQFF
TRBV27	TRBJ1-1	CASSLMGSDYTEAFF
TRBV28	TRBJ2-2	CASSPPTGTGGELFF
TRBV6-1	TRBJ1-1	CASRRRGTEAFF
TRBV4-1	TRBJ2-7	CASSPGLAVTYEQYF
TRBV13	TRBJ1-2	CASSLGHGYTF
TRBV6-6	TRBJ1-2	CASSFRAVPDGYTF
TRBV29-1	TRBJ1-2	CSVEEGTTIYGYTF
TRBV28	TRBJ1-5	CASSPGEYSNQPQHF
TRBV7-9	TRBJ2-5	CASSLGTPLSQYF
TRBV10-1	TRBJ2-3	CASSKGQAGDTQYF
TRBV7-9	TRBJ2-7	CASSGGTGASYEQYF
TRBV5-4	TRBJ2-7	CASSPWGSTYEQYF
TRBV5-6	TRBJ2-5	CASSLGGSIQETQYF
TRBV23-1	TRBJ2-2	CASSHVTTGQGWETGELFF
TRBV28	TRBJ1-5	CASSFIGGNQPQHF
TRBV7-9	TRBJ2-7	CASSLVTAGEQYF
TRBV28	TRBJ1-1	CASSRARTGPVLMNTEAFF
TRBV29-1	TRBJ2-2	CSVNSYGELFF
TRBV6-5	TRBJ2-1	CASRDNEQFF
TRBV5-6	TRBJ2-1	CASSWEADNEQFF